The rows below give T cell receptor beta chains drawn from one sample of a study of blood T cell repertoires in COVID-19. TCRdb keeps only in-frame clones here, not all; method: immunoSEQ multiplex PCR. The sample has fewer than 350,000 clones, around 86% seen once. Sequencing was performed on peripheral blood. The receptors were sampled from a woman between 25 and 40 years old who had recovered from COVID-19. Both conserved end residues are part of each CDR3. Each record gives: clone size, V gene, J gene, D gene, CDR3 DNA, CDR3 protein. D genes are given only for firm matches. Clone size appears in some rows only: once, few, many, or a class for an expanded clone.

abundance: once; v_gene: TRBV30; j_gene: TRBJ2-3; d_gene: .; CDR3nt: TGTGCCTGGAGTGCTACCCGCACAGATACGCAGTATTTT; CDR3aa: CAWSATRTDTQYF
abundance: .; v_gene: TRBV11-2; j_gene: TRBJ1-3; d_gene: .; CDR3nt: TGTGCCAGCAGCCTCCAGGGGACTGGAAACACCATATATTTT; CDR3aa: CASSLQGTGNTIYF
abundance: .; v_gene: TRBV20-1; j_gene: TRBJ2-7; d_gene: .; CDR3nt: TGCAGTGCTAGTGAGGCACACGTCTACGAGCAGTACTTC; CDR3aa: CSASEAHVYEQYF
abundance: .; v_gene: TRBV19; j_gene: TRBJ2-1; d_gene: TRBD1; CDR3nt: TGTGCCAGTACCCCGAAGGGGACAGGTTGGGATGAGCAGTTCTTC; CDR3aa: CASTPKGTGWDEQFF
abundance: .; v_gene: TRBV10-1; j_gene: TRBJ2-1; d_gene: TRBD2; CDR3nt: TGCGCCAGCAGGGGGGGGAGGGACTTATACAATGAGCAGTTCTTC; CDR3aa: CASRGGRDLYNEQFF
abundance: .; v_gene: TRBV24-1; j_gene: TRBJ2-7; d_gene: .; CDR3nt: TGTGCCACCATTGACCCCACCCGGGGTGGCTACGAGCAGTACTTC; CDR3aa: CATIDPTRGGYEQYF
abundance: once; v_gene: TRBV7-2; j_gene: TRBJ1-2; d_gene: TRBD1; CDR3nt: TGTGCCAGCAGCATCGGACAGGGGGCGTATGGCTACACCTTC; CDR3aa: CASSIGQGAYGYTF
abundance: .; v_gene: TRBV5-4; j_gene: TRBJ2-2; d_gene: .; CDR3nt: TGTGCCAGCAGCTTGGCCATGCAGACCGGGGAGCTGTTTTTT; CDR3aa: CASSLAMQTGELFF
abundance: .; v_gene: TRBV6-1; j_gene: TRBJ1-2; d_gene: .; CDR3nt: TGTGCCAGCAGTGAAACCCGAGAGTATGGCTACACCTTC; CDR3aa: CASSETREYGYTF
abundance: few; v_gene: TRBV13; j_gene: TRBJ1-1; d_gene: .; CDR3nt: TGTGCCAGCACCTCTTACGGGAGCACTGAAGCTTTCTTT; CDR3aa: CASTSYGSTEAFF
abundance: .; v_gene: TRBV21-1; j_gene: TRBJ2-7; d_gene: .; CDR3nt: TGTGCCAGCAGCAATGACTCCCGACAGAGACCCGATCACATCTACGAGCAGTACTTC; CDR3aa: CASSNDSRQRPDHIYEQYF
abundance: .; v_gene: TRBV11-2; j_gene: TRBJ2-7; d_gene: TRBD2; CDR3nt: TGTGCCAGCAGCTTGGGACTAGCGGTCCCCTACGAGCAGTACTTC; CDR3aa: CASSLGLAVPYEQYF
abundance: .; v_gene: TRBV7-9; j_gene: TRBJ2-2; d_gene: .; CDR3nt: TGTGCCAGCAGCTATAACACGAACACCGGGGAGCTGTTTTTT; CDR3aa: CASSYNTNTGELFF
abundance: .; v_gene: TRBV6-1; j_gene: TRBJ1-1; d_gene: TRBD1; CDR3nt: TGTGCCAGCAGTGAACCGACTTGGGGACAGGGGGCCGCTGAAGCTTTCTTT; CDR3aa: CASSEPTWGQGAAEAFF
abundance: .; v_gene: TRBV19; j_gene: TRBJ2-7; d_gene: .; CDR3nt: TGTGCCAGTAGTGTCACACTAGCCAAATACGAGCAGTACTTC; CDR3aa: CASSVTLAKYEQYF
abundance: .; v_gene: TRBV6-5; j_gene: TRBJ2-1; d_gene: TRBD2; CDR3nt: TGTGCCAGCAGGCCCCTAGCGGGACTATACAATGAGCAGTTCTTC; CDR3aa: CASRPLAGLYNEQFF
abundance: .; v_gene: TRBV2; j_gene: TRBJ1-1; d_gene: .; CDR3nt: TGTGCCAGCAGTGAGTCGGGGAACACTGAAGCTTTCTTT; CDR3aa: CASSESGNTEAFF
abundance: .; v_gene: TRBV30; j_gene: TRBJ1-6; d_gene: .; CDR3nt: TGTGCCTGGAGTGTACCAGGGGAGTACTCACCCCTCCACTTT; CDR3aa: CAWSVPGEYSPLHF
abundance: .; v_gene: TRBV10-1; j_gene: TRBJ2-1; d_gene: .; CDR3nt: TGCGCCAGCAGTGCCTATGGGGGGGTGGGGGCTTGGGAGCAGTTCTTC; CDR3aa: CASSAYGGVGAWEQFF
abundance: .; v_gene: TRBV9; j_gene: TRBJ2-3; d_gene: TRBD2; CDR3nt: TGTGCCAGCAGCGTAGGAAGACTAGCGGGAACAGATACGCAGTATTTT; CDR3aa: CASSVGRLAGTDTQYF
abundance: .; v_gene: TRBV24-1; j_gene: TRBJ1-5; d_gene: TRBD1; CDR3nt: TGTGCCACCAGTGGAGACAGGGACTCTCAGCCCCAGCATTTT; CDR3aa: CATSGDRDSQPQHF
abundance: .; v_gene: TRBV2; j_gene: TRBJ2-7; d_gene: .; CDR3nt: TGTGCCAGCAGTAAGGGGGACGAGCAGTACTTC; CDR3aa: CASSKGDEQYF
abundance: .; v_gene: TRBV5-1; j_gene: TRBJ2-1; d_gene: TRBD2; CDR3nt: TGCGCCAGCAGCTTGGACCGGGGGGGCCCAGGTGAGCAGTTCTTC; CDR3aa: CASSLDRGGPGEQFF
abundance: .; v_gene: TRBV6-4; j_gene: TRBJ1-1; d_gene: TRBD1; CDR3nt: TGTGCCAGCAGTGACCGCCCGGGACAGGGTTATAAGGCTTTCTTT; CDR3aa: CASSDRPGQGYKAFF
abundance: .; v_gene: TRBV30; j_gene: TRBJ1-6; d_gene: TRBD1; CDR3nt: TGTGCCTGGACCCGCCTCGGACAGGGAGATTCACCCCTCCACTTT; CDR3aa: CAWTRLGQGDSPLHF
abundance: .; v_gene: TRBV14; j_gene: TRBJ2-7; d_gene: .; CDR3nt: TGTGCCAGCAGCACCTGGAGCGGCCGCGAGCAGTACTTC; CDR3aa: CASSTWSGREQYF
abundance: few; v_gene: TRBV21-1; j_gene: TRBJ1-5; d_gene: .; CDR3nt: TGTGCCAGCAGCAGCGACACAGGGGCAAGGCAGCCCCAGCATTTT; CDR3aa: CASSSDTGARQPQHF
abundance: .; v_gene: TRBV29-1; j_gene: TRBJ2-2; d_gene: TRBD1; CDR3nt: TGCAGCGTTACCGGACAGGCCGGGGAGCTGTTTTTT; CDR3aa: CSVTGQAGELFF
abundance: .; v_gene: TRBV4-1; j_gene: TRBJ2-1; d_gene: .; CDR3nt: TGCGCCAGCAGCCAAGCGAGAGATCTTTATAATGAGCAGTTCTTC; CDR3aa: CASSQARDLYNEQFF
abundance: .; v_gene: TRBV4-1; j_gene: TRBJ1-6; d_gene: .; CDR3nt: TGCGCCAGCAGCCAAACCCCATACAGGGAACCTAATTCACCCCTCCACTTT; CDR3aa: CASSQTPYREPNSPLHF
abundance: .; v_gene: TRBV28; j_gene: TRBJ1-3; d_gene: TRBD1; CDR3nt: TGTGCCAGCCGCCTAGGGACAGCGTCCTCTGGAAACACCATATATTTT; CDR3aa: CASRLGTASSGNTIYF
abundance: .; v_gene: TRBV2; j_gene: TRBJ2-7; d_gene: .; CDR3nt: TGTGCCAGCAGCCCTAATTACGAGCAGTACTTC; CDR3aa: CASSPNYEQYF
abundance: .; v_gene: TRBV2; j_gene: TRBJ2-2; d_gene: .; CDR3nt: TGTGCCAGCAGCCCAGAATCCGGGGAGCTGTTTTTT; CDR3aa: CASSPESGELFF
abundance: .; v_gene: TRBV27; j_gene: TRBJ2-5; d_gene: TRBD2; CDR3nt: TGTGCCAGCAGTTTCTGGACTAGCGGGGGCAGGGAAGAGACCCAGTACTTC; CDR3aa: CASSFWTSGGREETQYF
abundance: .; v_gene: TRBV3-1/TRBV3-2; j_gene: TRBJ2-7; d_gene: TRBD1; CDR3nt: TGTGCCAGCAGCCGGACAGGGAGTGAGTCCTACGAGCAGTACTTC; CDR3aa: CASSRTGSESYEQYF
abundance: .; v_gene: TRBV7-9; j_gene: TRBJ1-1; d_gene: .; CDR3nt: TGTGCCAGCAGCTTAAAGGTTGGGGGGGCATTCCCCAGTGAAGCTTTCTTT; CDR3aa: CASSLKVGGAFPSEAFF
abundance: .; v_gene: TRBV9; j_gene: TRBJ1-3; d_gene: .; CDR3nt: TGTGCCAGCAGCCTTCCGTCTGGAAACACCATATATTTT; CDR3aa: CASSLPSGNTIYF
abundance: .; v_gene: TRBV6-5; j_gene: TRBJ2-7; d_gene: .; CDR3nt: TGTGCCAGCAGTTACTCGATAGCGGACCTCTCCTACGAGCAGTACTTC; CDR3aa: CASSYSIADLSYEQYF
abundance: .; v_gene: TRBV28; j_gene: TRBJ1-6; d_gene: .; CDR3nt: TGTGCCAGCAGTTTAGGGAGCTCCTATAATTCACCCCTCCACTTT; CDR3aa: CASSLGSSYNSPLHF
abundance: few; v_gene: TRBV4-1; j_gene: TRBJ1-5; d_gene: TRBD1; CDR3nt: TGCGCCAGCAGCCAAGGGGACAGTAGCAATCAGCCCCAGCATTTT; CDR3aa: CASSQGDSSNQPQHF
abundance: .; v_gene: TRBV10-2; j_gene: TRBJ1-5; d_gene: .; CDR3nt: TGCGCCAGCAGTGAGAGTTTGGGGGGGAGGAAGCCCCAGCATTTT; CDR3aa: CASSESLGGRKPQHF
abundance: once; v_gene: TRBV12-3/TRBV12-4; j_gene: TRBJ2-3; d_gene: .; CDR3nt: TGTGCCAGCACCATAGGGGTTACAGATACGCAGTATTTT; CDR3aa: CASTIGVTDTQYF
abundance: .; v_gene: TRBV6-5; j_gene: TRBJ1-1; d_gene: .; CDR3nt: TGTGCCAGCAGTCGGAGCAGGGCTATGAACACTGAAGCTTTCTTT; CDR3aa: CASSRSRAMNTEAFF
abundance: many; v_gene: TRBV19; j_gene: TRBJ1-2; d_gene: TRBD1; CDR3nt: TGTGCCAGCACGACAGGGACCTATGGCTACACCTTC; CDR3aa: CASTTGTYGYTF
abundance: .; v_gene: TRBV12-3/TRBV12-4; j_gene: TRBJ2-1; d_gene: .; CDR3nt: TGTGCCAGCAGTTCGAGACTAGACAATGAGCAGTTCTTC; CDR3aa: CASSSRLDNEQFF
abundance: few; v_gene: TRBV2; j_gene: TRBJ2-2; d_gene: .; CDR3nt: TGTGCCAGCAGCCAACAGGCGGACGGGGAGCTGTTTTTT; CDR3aa: CASSQQADGELFF
abundance: .; v_gene: TRBV9; j_gene: TRBJ2-6; d_gene: TRBD2; CDR3nt: TGTGCCAGCAGCGTAACTAGCGGGGGGGCTGGGGCCAACGTCCTGACTTTC; CDR3aa: CASSVTSGGAGANVLTF
abundance: .; v_gene: TRBV7-9; j_gene: TRBJ2-7; d_gene: TRBD2; CDR3nt: TGTGCCAGCAGCGATAACGGGGGGGCCTACGAGCAGTACTTC; CDR3aa: CASSDNGGAYEQYF
abundance: .; v_gene: TRBV19; j_gene: TRBJ1-6; d_gene: .; CDR3nt: TGTGCCACTATCGACGGGAGCTCCTATAATTCACCCCTCCACTTT; CDR3aa: CATIDGSSYNSPLHF
abundance: .; v_gene: TRBV5-6; j_gene: TRBJ1-2; d_gene: TRBD1; CDR3nt: TGTGCCAGCAGGAGTACCGGGACAGGGGAAAAAGGCTACACCTTC; CDR3aa: CASRSTGTGEKGYTF
abundance: .; v_gene: TRBV2; j_gene: TRBJ1-1; d_gene: TRBD1; CDR3nt: TGTGCCAGCAGTGCGGACAGGTACGGAAACACTGAAGCTTTCTTT; CDR3aa: CASSADRYGNTEAFF
abundance: once; v_gene: TRBV2; j_gene: TRBJ2-7; d_gene: TRBD1; CDR3nt: TGTGCCAGCGGAGGGACAGGGTCCTACGAGCAGTACTTC; CDR3aa: CASGGTGSYEQYF
abundance: .; v_gene: TRBV6-2/TRBV6-3; j_gene: TRBJ1-5; d_gene: TRBD1; CDR3nt: TGTGCCAGCAGTTACCCGACAGGGTATAGCAATCAGCCCCAGCATTTT; CDR3aa: CASSYPTGYSNQPQHF